The 24 T cell receptor beta chains in this list originate from one sample, sequenced in a study of T cell clonality in common variable immunodeficiency. These receptors' targets are unknown. This table comes from immunoSEQ multiplex PCR, and its TCRdb copy is limited to in-frame clones, with some not included. The sample yields more than 30,000 clones, without any singletons. Study outcomes and limitations: Fewer deletions and N-nucleotide insertions were reportedly seen in common variable immunodeficiency TCR beta sequences.

Source material: peripheral blood mononuclear cells. These receptors were taken from a human donor with common variable immunodeficiency.

The CDR3 sequence: CAWSVLSGNTIYF. The CDR3 bases that were read are TGTGCCTGGAGTGTACTTTCTGGAAACACC. The V gene is TRBV30, the J gene TRBJ1-3; D is uncertain. The read terminates 3 residues ahead of where the CDR3 ends, so the germline J gene completes it. Germline-derived CDR1 and CDR2 are GTSNPN and SVGIG (reference sequence). The CDR3 spans 13 residues. Trimming removed 0 bases from V and 1 base from J, with 4 bases in between.

This clone appeared many times. The read falls 3 residues short of the CDR3 end, and the missing part is taken from the germline J gene. The genes are TRBV5-1 and TRBJ1-4, with D perhaps TRBD1 (6 bases). In germline, CDR1 is SGHRS, CDR2 YFSETQ. Trimming stripped 4 bases from V and 5 bases from J, with 15 bases between. This CDR3 is built from 15 residues. CDR3 region: CASSGVGQLNEKLFF. The DNA read from the CDR3 is TGCGCCAGCAGCGGGGTCGGACAGTTAAATGAAAAA.

This clone was counted between two and nine times. Read coverage stops 3 residues before the CDR3 terminus; the germline J gene supplies the remainder. The J gene is TRBJ1-3, the V gene TRBV18; D may be TRBD1 (5 bases). V was trimmed by 4 bases and J by 3 bases, leaving 10 bases between them. CDR1 and CDR2 (germline): KGHSH, LQKENI. The CDR3 is 14 residues long. CDR3 DNA, as far as it was read: TGTGCCAGCTCACAGACAGACGATGGAAACACC. Amino acid sequence: CASSQTDDGNT. The full CDR3 sequence reads CASSQTDDGNTIYF.

The CDR3 bases that were read are TGTGCCACCCTCCTCCCCGGGACAGGGAGTTCACCC. This sequence encodes CATLLPGTGSSP. The entire CDR3 protein reads CATLLPGTGSSPLHF. The rearrangement joins TRBV7-6 to TRBJ1-6; TRBD1 matches 9 bases. The sequence runs out 3 residues before the end of the CDR3; the remainder is reconstructed from the germline J gene. V trimming: 10 bases; J trimming: 9 bases; junction bases outside the gene matches: 13. CDR3 length equals 15 residues. CDR1 is SGHVS and CDR2 is FNYEAQ in the germline V gene. The full variable domain, its missing parts supplied by reference TRBV7-6 and TRBJ1-6, is GAGVSQSPRYKVTKRGQDVALRCDPISGHVSLYWYRQALGQGPEFLTYFNYEAQQDKSGLPNDRFSAERPEGSISTLTIQRTEQRDSAMYRCATLLPGTGSSPLHFGNGTRLTVT.

This clone was seen more than once but under ten times. The read ends 3 residues before the CDR3 terminus; that terminus is restored from the germline J gene. This sequence joins TRBV7-3 and TRBJ1-1, with TRBD1 matching over 12 bases. Germline CDR1 reads SGHTA; CDR2 reads FQGTGA. The CDR3 covers 16 residues. With V trimmed by 2 bases and J by 5 bases, 6 bases remained unmatched. This chain's CDR3 is CASSLPGQGAGTEAFF. CDR3 DNA, as far as it was read: TGTGCCAGCAGCTTACCGGGACAGGGGGCTGGTACTGAA.

Worth noting for this clone: The read gets to within 3 residues of the CDR3 end, and the germline J gene fills in the rest. This sequence joins TRBV5-1 and TRBJ2-7; TRBD1 aligns across 7 bases. V was clipped by 4 bases and J by 6 bases; unmatched bases: 7. The CDR3 length is 13 residues. Per germline, CDR1 SGHRS and CDR2 YFSETQ. The DNA read from the CDR3 is TGCGCCAGCAGCCTATACACAGGGGTCGAG. The encoded protein is CASSLYTGVE. The whole CDR3 region reads CASSLYTGVEQYF.

The sample holds many counts of this clone. Read data end 3 residues before the CDR3 end; the end is taken from the germline J gene. The chain is built from TRBV5-1 and TRBJ2-7, with 7 bases identical to TRBD1. The ends lost 1 base at V and 6 bases at J; junction bases unmatched: 13. The germline CDR1 and CDR2 sequences are SGHRS and YFSETQ. This CDR3 spans 16 amino acids. The part of the CDR3 DNA that was read is TGCGCCAGCAGCTTGATCTCGGGACAGCCATCAAGCGAG. Amino acid sequence: CASSLISGQPSSE. From start to end, the CDR3 is CASSLISGQPSSEQYF. The whole variable domain, filled in from reference TRBV5-1 and TRBJ2-7, reads KAGVTQTPRYLIKTRGQQVTLSCSPISGHRSVSWYQQTPGQGLQFLFEYFSETQRNKGNFPGRFSGRQFSNSRSEMNVSTLELGDSALYLCASSLISGQPSSEQYFGPGTRLTVT.

This clone was observed a few times. The CDR3 end is not reached by the read, which stops 3 residues before it; the germline J gene fills it in. The chain has TRBV7-3 and TRBJ1-1; 9 bases are shared with TRBD1. CDR1 and CDR2 (germline): SGHTA, FQGTGA. With V trimmed by 5 bases and J by 5 bases, 9 bases remained unmatched. The CDR3 consists of 15 residues. The CDR3 spells CASSTVPGQGTEAFF. The sequenced CDR3 bases are TGTGCCAGCAGCACAGTCCCGGGACAGGGTACTGAA.

This clone has a count of ten or more. The CDR3 extends 3 residues past the end of the read, so its final part is completed from the germline J gene. The chain is built from TRBV20-1 and TRBJ2-2; 8 bases match TRBD1. Trimming at V came to 1 base and at J to 5 bases, leaving 6 bases not matched to a gene. The CDR3 is 15 amino acids. CDR1 is DFQATT, CDR2 SNEGSKA, per germline (reference sequence). The CDR3 protein is CSARAQGARTGELFF. The part of the CDR3 DNA that was read is TGCAGTGCTAGAGCTCAGGGGGCGCGAACCGGGGAG.

This clone occurred a few times. The read halts 3 residues ahead of the CDR3 end, with the missing end drawn from the germline J gene. The chain uses TRBV20-1 and TRBJ2-3; 8 nucleotides agree with TRBD2. The CDR3 spans 13 residues. In germline, CDR1 is DFQATT, CDR2 SNEGSKA (reference sequence). With 7 bases clipped from V and 2 bases from J, the junction kept 5 bases outside the gene matches. The CDR3 is CSVLRGATDTQYF. The sequenced part of the CDR3 DNA is TGCAGTGTTTTGCGGGGGGCCACAGATACG.

The sample holds many counts of this clone. The read ends 3 residues shy of where the CDR3 ends; the end is completed using the germline J gene. The chain recombines TRBV7-3 with TRBJ2-5, with 7 positions matching TRBD1. The CDR3 is 14 amino acids. Germline CDR1 SGHTA, CDR2 FQGTGA. With 5 bases clipped from V and 6 bases from J, the junction kept 9 bases outside the gene matches. The CDR3 loop is CASSQDRVKKTQYF. CDR3 bases read: TGTGCCAGCAGCCAAGACAGGGTCAAAAAGACC.

Only a few counts were recorded for this clone. The read ends 3 residues before the CDR3 terminus; that terminus is restored from the germline J gene. The V gene is TRBV7-2, the J gene TRBJ1-1, with TRBD1 as a possible D gene (5 bases). The CDR3 sequence is 15 residues long. V gave up 4 bases and J gave up 1 base, with 13 bases separating them. Per the germline V gene, CDR1 is SGHTA and CDR2 is FQGNSA. CDR3 DNA (partial): TGTGCCAGCAGCTACGGGGGAACAGCGAACACTGAA. Protein sequence: CASSYGGTANTE. The complete CDR3 reads CASSYGGTANTEAFF. Looking up the rest from reference TRBV7-2 and TRBJ1-1 gives the full variable domain: GAGVSQSPSNKVTEKGKDVELRCDPISGHTALYWYRQSLGQGLEFLIYFQGNSAPDKSGLPSDRFSAERTGGSVSTLTIQRTQQEDSAVYLCASSYGGTANTEAFFGQGTRLTVV.

There are many counts of this clone. The read ends 3 residues early relative to the CDR3; the germline J gene fills the gap. This rearrangement joins TRBV30 to TRBJ2-5, with D maybe TRBD1 (5 bases). Trimming left V 5 bases short and J 4 bases short, with 14 bases between. There are 13 residues in the CDR3. Germline assignment: CDR1 GTSNPN and CDR2 SVGIG (reference sequence). The covered CDR3 bases are TGTGCCTGGTTTTCAGGGTATGGAGAGACC. This gives the protein CAWFSGYGET. The whole CDR3 is CAWFSGYGETQYF.

This clone was found a few times. Read coverage stops 3 residues before the CDR3 terminus; the germline J gene supplies the remainder. The rearrangement links TRBV7-6 to TRBJ1-5, with D uncertain. There are 15 residues in the CDR3. CDR1 is SGHVS, CDR2 FNYEAQ, per germline. V gave up 1 base and J gave up 5 bases, with 12 bases separating them. CDR3 amino acids: CASSLEAAGDQPQHF. CDR3 DNA (partial): TGTGCCAGCAGCTTAGAGGCCGCCGGGGATCAGCCC.

Many counts were recorded for this clone. The CDR3 goes on 3 residues after the read ends, and that part is filled in from the germline J gene. V usage is TRBV30 and J usage is TRBJ1-1; the match to TRBD1 covers 11 bases. The germline CDR1 and CDR2 sequences are GTSNPN and SVGIG (reference sequence). After removal of 1 base from V and 5 bases from J, the junction contained 12 bases not matched to a gene. This CDR3 has 17 amino acids. This CDR3 is CAWSGRTGGHTLTEAFF. The sequenced CDR3 bases are TGTGCCTGGAGTGGACGGACAGGGGGCCATACCCTGACTGAA.

As concerns this clone: Sequencing ends 3 residues short of the CDR3 end; the germline J gene provides the rest. The V call is TRBV6-2 or TRBV6-3, the J call TRBJ1-2, with TRBD1 matching over 7 bases. Losses at the gene ends were 2 bases for V and 1 base for J; bases not matched to a gene: 1. Germline V gene lookup returns CDR1 MNHEY and CDR2 SVGEGT. This CDR3 has 14 residues. Here the CDR3 reads CASSYGTVNYGYTF. The CDR3 bases that were read are TGTGCCAGCAGTTACGGGACAGTTAACTATGGC.

This clone was counted many times. From the germline J gene comes the end of the CDR3, since the read stops 3 residues before it. The chain employs TRBV30 and TRBJ2-1; no clear D. Germline loops: CDR1 GTSNPN, CDR2 SVGIG (reference sequence). This CDR3 is 12 amino acids long. Trimming stripped 1 base from V and 3 bases from J, with 4 bases between. CDR3 bases read: TGTGCCTGGAGTGCTTACTACAATGAG. Protein product: CAWSAYYNE. The complete CDR3 sequence is CAWSAYYNEQFF.

A remark on this clone: The read terminates 3 residues ahead of where the CDR3 ends, so the germline J gene completes it. The chain recombines TRBV7-6 with TRBJ1-2, with 7 bases matching TRBD1. This CDR3 contains 14 residues. Germline CDR1 SGHVS, CDR2 FNYEAQ. Germline trimming cut 5 bases from V and 4 bases from J; bases unmatched to any gene: 7. The CDR3 loop is CASSQINRGYGYTF. The covered CDR3 bases are TGTGCCAGCAGCCAGATTAACAGGGGCTATGGC.

This clone has a count of ten or more. The read ends 3 residues shy of where the CDR3 ends; the end is completed using the germline J gene. The chain combines TRBV11-3 with TRBJ1-1; unclear D gene. Germline lookup yields CDR1 SGHNT and CDR2 YENEEA. V was trimmed by 5 bases and J by 3 bases, leaving 13 bases between them. The CDR3 contains 14 residues. CDR3 DNA (partial): TGTGCCAGCAGCCTCGGCCGGGGATACACTGAA. This gives the protein CASSLGRGYTE. The full CDR3 protein reads CASSLGRGYTEAFF. The entire variable domain, with the rest obtained from reference TRBV11-3 and TRBJ1-1, is as follows: EAGVVQSPRYKIIEKKQPVAFWCNPISGHNTLYWYLQNLGQGPELLIRYENEEAVDDSQLPKDRFSAERLKGVDSTLKIQPAELGDSAVYLCASSLGRGYTEAFFGQGTRLTVV.

This clone appeared a few times. CDR3 sequence: CASRQYTGELFF. The CDR3 DNA, read in part, is TGTGCCAGCAGGCAGTACACCGGGGAG. The V call is TRBV7-9, the J call TRBJ2-2; D gene unclear. The read finishes 3 residues shy of the CDR3 end, and the germline J gene is used to complete it. The CDR3 contains 12 residues. The V end lost 6 bases, the J end lost 3 bases, and 5 bases lay between the germline ends. Germline CDR1 is SEHNR and CDR2 is FQNEAQ (reference sequence). Variable domain in full (rest from reference TRBV7-9 and TRBJ2-2): DTGVSQNPRHKITKRGQNVTFRCDPISEHNRLYWYRQTLGQGPEFLTYFQNEAQLEKSRLLSDRFSAERPKGSFSTLEIQRTEQGDSAMYLCASRQYTGELFFGEGSRLTVL.

This clone was picked up many times. The read terminates 3 residues ahead of where the CDR3 ends, so the germline J gene completes it. The V call is TRBV2, the J call TRBJ2-3, with 10 bases matching TRBD1. Germline V gene lookup returns CDR1 SNHLY and CDR2 FYNNEI. Trimming cost V 6 bases and J 0 bases; bases outside gene matches: 3. The CDR3 loop spans 15 amino acids. This CDR3 is CASRRQGASTDTQYF. Partial CDR3 DNA: TGTGCCAGCAGAAGACAGGGGGCCAGCACAGATACG.

This clone showed up just a few times. From the germline J gene comes the end of the CDR3, since the read stops 3 residues before it. The V gene is TRBV30, the J gene TRBJ1-5; TRBD1 matches at 7 bases. Germline V gene sequence: CDR1 GTSNPN, CDR2 SVGIG (reference sequence). The CDR3 length is 16 residues. With V trimmed by 3 bases and J by 4 bases, 12 bases remained unmatched. This CDR3 is CAWSPTLTGDNQPQHF. The CDR3 DNA, read in part, is TGTGCCTGGAGCCCCACCCTTACAGGGGATAATCAGCCC. The full variable domain, in which reference TRBV30 and TRBJ1-5 provide the parts outside the CDR3, is SQTIHQWPATLVQPVGSPLSLECTVEGTSNPNLYWYRQAAGRGLQLLFYSVGIGQISSEVPQNLSASRPQDRQFILSSKKLLLSDSGFYLCAWSPTLTGDNQPQHFGDGTRLSIL.

This clone was recorded at least ten times. The CDR3 end falls 3 residues outside the read, so it is completed with the germline J gene. The V call is TRBV6-2 or TRBV6-3, the J call TRBJ2-5; D unresolved. With 3 bases removed from V and 3 bases from J, the gap between germline ends came to 8 bases. In germline, CDR1 is MNHEY, CDR2 SVGEGT. This CDR3 is built from 13 residues. Partial CDR3 DNA: TGTGCCAGCAGTTATGGTCGGGAAGAGACC. It codes for CASSYGREET. The full CDR3 reads CASSYGREETQYF.

Remarks on this clone: The read falls 3 residues short of the CDR3 end, and the missing part is taken from the germline J gene. This chain joins TRBV7-9 and TRBJ1-2, with 7 nucleotides matching TRBD1. The CDR3 is 13 residues long. V lost 1 base and J lost 4; bases outside the gene matches: 0. Germline V CDR1 and CDR2: SEHNR, FQNEAQ (reference sequence). This chain's CDR3 is CASSLGQGYGYTF. Incomplete CDR3 DNA: TGTGCCAGCAGCTTAGGACAGGGCTATGGC.